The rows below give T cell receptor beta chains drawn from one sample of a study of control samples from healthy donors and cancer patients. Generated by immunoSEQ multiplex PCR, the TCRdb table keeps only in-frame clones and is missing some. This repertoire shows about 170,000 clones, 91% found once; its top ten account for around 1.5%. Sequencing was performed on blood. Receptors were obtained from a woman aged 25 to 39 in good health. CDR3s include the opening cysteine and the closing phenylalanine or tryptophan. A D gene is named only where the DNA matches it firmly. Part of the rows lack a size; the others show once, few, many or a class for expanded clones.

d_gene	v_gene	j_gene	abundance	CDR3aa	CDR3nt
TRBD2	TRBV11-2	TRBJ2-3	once	CASSLYTSGRGDTQYF	TGTGCCAGCAGCTTATATACTAGCGGGAGGGGGGATACGCAGTATTTT
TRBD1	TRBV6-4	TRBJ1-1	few	CASSDRTGGTEAFF	TGTGCCAGCAGTGATCGGACAGGGGGGACTGAAGCTTTCTTT
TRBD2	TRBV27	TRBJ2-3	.	CASSLSRTSGSDTQYF	TGTGCCAGCAGTTTATCGAGGACTAGCGGGAGTGATACGCAGTATTTT
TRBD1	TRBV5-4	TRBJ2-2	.	CASSLGDRDTGELFF	TGTGCCAGCAGCTTGGGGGACAGGGACACCGGGGAGCTGTTTTTT
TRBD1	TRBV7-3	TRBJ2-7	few	CASSPGQNSYEQYF	TGTGCCAGCAGCCCGGGACAGAACTCCTACGAGCAGTACTTC
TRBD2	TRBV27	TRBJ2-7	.	CASSFLAGGNEQYF	TGTGCCAGCAGTTTTCTAGCGGGAGGAAACGAGCAGTACTTC
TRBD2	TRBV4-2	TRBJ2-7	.	CASSQDPAGRSYEQYF	TGTGCCAGCAGCCAAGACCCAGCGGGAAGATCCTACGAGCAGTACTTC
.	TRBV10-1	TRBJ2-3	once	CASSEPGAGTDTQYF	TGCGCCAGCAGTGAGCCGGGGGCCGGCACAGATACGCAGTATTTT
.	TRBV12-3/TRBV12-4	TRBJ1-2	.	CASSFDRFYGYTF	TGTGCCAGCAGTTTTGACAGGTTTTATGGCTACACCTTC
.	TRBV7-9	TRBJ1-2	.	CASSLGQPYTF	TGTGCCAGCAGCTTAGGACAACCCTACACCTTC
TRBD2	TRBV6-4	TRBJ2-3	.	CASSRLAGGVTDTQYF	TGTGCCAGCAGCCGACTAGCGGGAGGGGTCACAGATACGCAGTATTTT
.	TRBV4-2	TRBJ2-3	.	CASSHGRETDTQYF	TGTGCCAGCAGCCACGGCAGGGAAACAGATACGCAGTATTTT
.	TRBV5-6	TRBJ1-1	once	CASSKTGRNTEAFF	TGTGCCAGCAGCAAGACAGGTAGGAACACTGAAGCTTTCTTT
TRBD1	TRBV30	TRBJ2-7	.	CAWKGDSSYEQYF	TGTGCCTGGAAGGGGGACAGCTCCTACGAGCAGTACTTC
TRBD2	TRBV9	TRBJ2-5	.	CASSVAPSGGGETQYF	TGTGCCAGCAGCGTAGCCCCTAGCGGGGGGGGTGAGACCCAGTACTTC
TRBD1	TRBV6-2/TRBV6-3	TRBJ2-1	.	CASSYTGTGRNEQFF	TGTGCCAGCAGTTACACCGGGACAGGGCGGAATGAGCAGTTCTTC
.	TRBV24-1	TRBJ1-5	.	CATRPRPPNQPQHF	TGTGCCACCAGGCCGAGACCCCCGAATCAGCCCCAGCATTTT
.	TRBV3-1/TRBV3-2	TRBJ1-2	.	CASSQEGWTYGYTF	TGTGCCAGCAGCCAAGAAGGATGGACCTATGGCTACACCTTC
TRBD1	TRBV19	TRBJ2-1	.	CASSYDRDNEQFF	TGTGCCAGTAGCTACGACAGGGATAATGAGCAGTTCTTC
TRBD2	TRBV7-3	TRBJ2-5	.	CASSLGAGVETQYF	TGTGCCAGCAGCTTAGGAGCGGGGGTCGAGACCCAGTACTTC
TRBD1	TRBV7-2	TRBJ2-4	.	CASSPDRGRAKNIQYF	TGTGCCAGCAGCCCTGACAGGGGACGGGCCAAAAACATTCAGTACTTC
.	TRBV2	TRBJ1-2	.	CASSDEFYGYTF	TGTGCCAGCAGTGACGAGTTTTACGGCTACACCTTC
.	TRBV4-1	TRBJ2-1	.	CASSQMVGEQFF	TGCGCCAGCAGCCAAATGGTTGGGGAGCAGTTCTTC
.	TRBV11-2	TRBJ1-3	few	CASSLGAGNTIYF	TGTGCCAGCAGCTTGGGTGCTGGAAACACCATATATTTT
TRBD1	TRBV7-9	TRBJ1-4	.	CASSLSRGNEKLFF	TGTGCCAGCAGCTTATCCAGGGGGAATGAAAAACTGTTTTTT
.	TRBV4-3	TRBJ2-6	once	CASSQGTTTSGANVLTF	TGCGCCAGCAGCCAAGGGACTACTACCTCTGGGGCCAACGTCCTGACTTTC
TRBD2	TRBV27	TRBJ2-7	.	CASSRLAGSYEQYF	TGTGCCAGCAGCCGACTAGCTGGCTCCTACGAGCAGTACTTC
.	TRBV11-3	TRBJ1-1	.	CASSFTGRAEAFF	TGTGCCAGCAGCTTTACAGGGAGGGCTGAAGCTTTCTTT
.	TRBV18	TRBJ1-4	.	CASSPDQINEKLFF	TGTGCCAGCTCACCGGACCAAATTAATGAAAAACTGTTTTTT
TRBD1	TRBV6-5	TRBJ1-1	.	CASSTGQGGTEAFF	TGTGCCAGCAGTACTGGACAGGGTGGCACTGAAGCTTTCTTT
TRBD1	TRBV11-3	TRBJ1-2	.	CASSLDGQASYGYTF	TGTGCCAGCAGCTTAGACGGACAGGCGAGCTATGGCTACACCTTC